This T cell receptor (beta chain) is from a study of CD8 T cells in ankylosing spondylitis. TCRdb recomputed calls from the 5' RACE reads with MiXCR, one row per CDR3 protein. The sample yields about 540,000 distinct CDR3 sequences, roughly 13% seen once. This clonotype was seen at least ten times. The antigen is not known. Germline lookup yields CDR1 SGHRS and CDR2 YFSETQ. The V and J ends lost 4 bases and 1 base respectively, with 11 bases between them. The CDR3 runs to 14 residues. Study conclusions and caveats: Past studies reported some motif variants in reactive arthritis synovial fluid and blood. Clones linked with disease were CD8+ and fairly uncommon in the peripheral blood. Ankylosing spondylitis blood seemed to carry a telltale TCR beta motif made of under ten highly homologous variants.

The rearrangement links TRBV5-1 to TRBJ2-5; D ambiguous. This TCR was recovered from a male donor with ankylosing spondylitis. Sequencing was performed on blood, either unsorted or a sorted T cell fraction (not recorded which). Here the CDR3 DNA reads TGCGCCAGCAGCCCAGGACGCTTCCAAGAGACCCAGTACTTC. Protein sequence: CASSPGRFQETQYF.